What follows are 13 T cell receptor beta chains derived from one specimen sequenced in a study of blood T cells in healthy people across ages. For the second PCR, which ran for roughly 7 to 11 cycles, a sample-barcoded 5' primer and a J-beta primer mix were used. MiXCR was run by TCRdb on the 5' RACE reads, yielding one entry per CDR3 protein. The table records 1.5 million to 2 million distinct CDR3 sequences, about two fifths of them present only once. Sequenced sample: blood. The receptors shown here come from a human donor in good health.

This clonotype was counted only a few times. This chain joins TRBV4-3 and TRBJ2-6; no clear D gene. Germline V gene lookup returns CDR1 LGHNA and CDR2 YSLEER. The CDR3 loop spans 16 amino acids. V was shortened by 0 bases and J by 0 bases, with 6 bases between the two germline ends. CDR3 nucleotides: TGCGCCAGCAGCCAAGACGCTAACTCTGGGGCCAACGTCCTGACTTTC. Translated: CASSQDANSGANVLTF.

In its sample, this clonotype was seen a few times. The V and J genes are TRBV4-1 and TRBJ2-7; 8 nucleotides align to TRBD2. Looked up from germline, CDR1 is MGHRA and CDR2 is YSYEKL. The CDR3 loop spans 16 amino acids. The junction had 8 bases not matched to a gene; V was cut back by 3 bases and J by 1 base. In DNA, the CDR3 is TGCGCCAGCAGCCAGACCTTAGCGGGGCGGTCCTACGAGCAGTACTTC. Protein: CASSQTLAGRSYEQYF.

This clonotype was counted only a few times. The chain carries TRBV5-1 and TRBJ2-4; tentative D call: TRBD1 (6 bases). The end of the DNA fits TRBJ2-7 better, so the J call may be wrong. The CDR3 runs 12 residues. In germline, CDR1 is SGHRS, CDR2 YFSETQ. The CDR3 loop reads CASREQGTEQYF. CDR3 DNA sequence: TGCGCCAGCCGTGAACAGGGAACCGAGCAGTACTTC.

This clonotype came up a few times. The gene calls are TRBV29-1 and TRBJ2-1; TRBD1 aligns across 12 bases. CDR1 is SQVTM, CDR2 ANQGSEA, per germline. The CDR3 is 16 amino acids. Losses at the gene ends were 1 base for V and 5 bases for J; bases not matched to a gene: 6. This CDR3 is CSVEVTGTGGNNEQFF. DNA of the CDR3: TGCAGCGTTGAAGTCACAGGGACAGGGGGCAACAATGAGCAGTTCTTC.

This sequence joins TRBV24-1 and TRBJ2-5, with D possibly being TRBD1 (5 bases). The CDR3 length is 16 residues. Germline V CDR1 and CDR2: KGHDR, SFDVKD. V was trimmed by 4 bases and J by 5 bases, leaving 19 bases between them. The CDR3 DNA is TGTGCCACCAGTGACCGCACAGGCCCTCGATCGGAGACCCAGTACTTC. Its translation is CATSDRTGPRSETQYF.

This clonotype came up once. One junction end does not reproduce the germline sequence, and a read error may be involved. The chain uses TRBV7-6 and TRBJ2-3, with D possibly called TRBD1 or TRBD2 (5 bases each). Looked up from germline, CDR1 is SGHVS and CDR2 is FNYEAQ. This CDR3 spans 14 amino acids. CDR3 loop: CASGVGPSTDTRYF. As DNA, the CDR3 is TGTGCCAGCGGGGTGGGACCCAGCACAGATACGCGGTATTTT.

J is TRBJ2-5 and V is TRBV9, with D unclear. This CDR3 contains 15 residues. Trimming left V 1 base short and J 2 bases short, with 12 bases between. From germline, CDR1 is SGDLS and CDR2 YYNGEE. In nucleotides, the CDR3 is TGTGCCAGCAGCGTAAGTGGCAGGCTTCAAGAGACCCAGTACTTC. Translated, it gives CASSVSGRLQETQYF. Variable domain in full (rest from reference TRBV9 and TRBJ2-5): DSGVTQTPKHLITATGQRVTLRCSPRSGDLSVYWYQQSLDQGLQFLIQYYNGEERAKGNILERFSAQQFPDLHSELNLSSLELGDSALYFCASSVSGRLQETQYFGPGTRLLVL.

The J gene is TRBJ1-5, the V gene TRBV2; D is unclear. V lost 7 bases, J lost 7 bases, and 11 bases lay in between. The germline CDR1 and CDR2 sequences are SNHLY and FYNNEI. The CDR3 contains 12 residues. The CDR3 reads CASTGESQPQHF. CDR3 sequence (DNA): TGTGCCAGCACTGGGGAATCACAGCCCCAGCATTTT.

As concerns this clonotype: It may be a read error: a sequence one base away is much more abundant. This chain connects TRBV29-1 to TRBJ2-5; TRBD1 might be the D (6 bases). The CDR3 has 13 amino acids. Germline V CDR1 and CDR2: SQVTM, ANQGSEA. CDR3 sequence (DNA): TGCAGCGGCGACGGGACAACCCAAGAGACCCAGCACTTC. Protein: CSGDGTTQETQHF.

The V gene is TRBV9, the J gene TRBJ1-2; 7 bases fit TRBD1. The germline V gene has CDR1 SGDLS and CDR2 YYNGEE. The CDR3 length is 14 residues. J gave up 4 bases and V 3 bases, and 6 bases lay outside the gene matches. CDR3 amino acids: CASSGGTDPYGYTF. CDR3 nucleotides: TGTGCCAGCAGCGGAGGGACAGATCCCTATGGCTACACCTTC.

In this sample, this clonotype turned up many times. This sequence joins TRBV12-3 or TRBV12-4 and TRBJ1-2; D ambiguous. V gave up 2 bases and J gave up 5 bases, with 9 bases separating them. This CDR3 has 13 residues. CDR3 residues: CASSLTGYYGYTF. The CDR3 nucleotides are TGTGCCAGCAGTTTAACTGGGTATTATGGCTACACCTTC.

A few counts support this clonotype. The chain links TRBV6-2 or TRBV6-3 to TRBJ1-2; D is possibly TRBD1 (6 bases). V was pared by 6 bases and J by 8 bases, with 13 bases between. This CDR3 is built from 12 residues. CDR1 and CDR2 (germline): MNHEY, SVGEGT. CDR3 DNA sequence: TGTGCCAGCAGGCCCGGGACAAGAGGCTACACCTTC. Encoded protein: CASRPGTRGYTF.

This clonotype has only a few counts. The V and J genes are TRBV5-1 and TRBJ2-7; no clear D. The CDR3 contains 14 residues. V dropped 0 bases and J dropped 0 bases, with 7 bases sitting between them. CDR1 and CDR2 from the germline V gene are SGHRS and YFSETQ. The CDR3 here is CASSLDANSYEQYF. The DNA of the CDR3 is TGCGCCAGCAGCTTGGATGCTAACTCCTACGAGCAGTACTTC.